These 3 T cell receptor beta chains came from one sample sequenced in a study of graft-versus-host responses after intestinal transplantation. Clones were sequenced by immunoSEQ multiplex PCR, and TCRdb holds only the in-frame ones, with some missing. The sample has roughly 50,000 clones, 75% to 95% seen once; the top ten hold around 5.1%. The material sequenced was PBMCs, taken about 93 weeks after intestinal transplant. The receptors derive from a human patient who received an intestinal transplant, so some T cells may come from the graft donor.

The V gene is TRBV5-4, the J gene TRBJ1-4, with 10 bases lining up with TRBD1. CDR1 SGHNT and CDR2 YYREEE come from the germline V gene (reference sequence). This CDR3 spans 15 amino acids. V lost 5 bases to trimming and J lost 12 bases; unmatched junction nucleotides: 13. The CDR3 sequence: CASSLGGDRGKELFF. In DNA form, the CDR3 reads TGTGCCAGCAGTCTTGGTGGGGACAGGGGTAAAGAACTGTTTTTT. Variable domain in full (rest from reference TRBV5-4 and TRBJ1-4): ETGVTQSPTHLIKTRGQQVTLRCSSQSGHNTVSWYQQALGQGPQFIFQYYREEENGRGNFPPRFSGLQFPNYSSELNVNALELDDSALYLCASSLGGDRGKELFFGSGTQLSVL.

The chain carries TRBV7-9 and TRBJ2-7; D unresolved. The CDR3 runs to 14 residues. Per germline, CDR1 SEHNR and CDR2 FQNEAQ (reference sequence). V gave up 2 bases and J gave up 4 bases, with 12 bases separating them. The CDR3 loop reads CASSLSQVRYEQYF. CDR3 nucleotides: TGTGCCAGCAGCTTAAGTCAAGTGAGGTACGAGCAGTACTTC.

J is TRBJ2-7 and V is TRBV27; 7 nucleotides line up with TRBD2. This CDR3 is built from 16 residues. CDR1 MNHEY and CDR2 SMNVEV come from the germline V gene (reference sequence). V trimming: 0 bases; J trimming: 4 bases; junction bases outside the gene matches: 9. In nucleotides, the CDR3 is TGTGCCAGCAGTTTATCGGGCGGGAGTTACCTTTACGAGCAGTACTTC. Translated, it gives CASSLSGGSYLYEQYF.